Listed below are T cell receptor beta chains from one sample, sequenced in a study of CD8 T cells in Susac syndrome. TCRdb used MiXCR to reprocess the immunoSEQ multiplex PCR reads, holding one entry per CDR3 protein. The sample includes 95,000 to 150,000 distinct CDR3 sequences, roughly 95% of them seen just once. The source material was CD4+ T cells from PBMCs. Every receptor here comes from a human donor with Susac syndrome. Each CDR3 is given with its conserved first and last residue. The D gene is left open where the match is weak. The size field is filled for only some rows; it gives once, few, many or a size class.

J | size | V | D | CDR3 | DNA
TRBJ1-1 | NA | TRBV20-1 | NA | CSARDPAGRPNTEAFF | TGCAGTGCTAGAGATCCGGCCGGCCGTCCGAACACTGAAGCTTTCTTT
TRBJ2-4 | once | TRBV19 | TRBD1 | CASSWDRGDIQYF | TGTGCCAGTAGTTGGGACAGGGGGGACATTCAGTACTTC
TRBJ2-1 | NA | TRBV7-9 | NA | CASSHLVGSLSNYNEQFF | TGTGCCAGCAGCCACTTGGTGGGTTCTCTATCTAACTACAATGAGCAGTTCTTC
TRBJ2-5 | once | TRBV20-1 | NA | CSAKWLETQYF | TGCAGTGCCAAGTGGTTGGAGACCCAGTACTTC
TRBJ2-7 | NA | TRBV27 | TRBD2 | CASKTSGRAEQYF | TGTGCCAGCAAGACTAGCGGGAGGGCCGAGCAGTACTTC
TRBJ2-7 | NA | TRBV7-8 | NA | CASSFAGRGYEQYF | TGTGCCAGCAGCTTCGCCGGGAGAGGTTACGAGCAGTACTTC
TRBJ2-2 | NA | TRBV4-1 | NA | CASSQEVAETGELFF | TGCGCCAGCAGCCAAGAGGTGGCGGAGACCGGGGAGCTGTTTTTT
TRBJ2-4 | NA | TRBV20-1 | NA | CSAYGIAKNIQYF | TGCAGTGCTTACGGAATAGCCAAAAACATTCAGTACTTC
TRBJ2-1 | NA | TRBV5-4 | TRBD1 | CASSPWTGTFGNEQFF | TGTGCCAGCAGCCCGTGGACAGGGACTTTCGGGAATGAGCAGTTCTTC
TRBJ2-7 | NA | TRBV24-1 | TRBD2 | CATSDTSGSYEQYF | TGTGCCACCAGTGACACAAGCGGGAGCTACGAGCAGTACTTC
TRBJ2-1 | NA | TRBV7-2 | TRBD2 | CASSPQRGGEYNEQFF | TGTGCCAGCAGCCCCCAACGGGGGGGCGAATACAATGAGCAGTTCTTC
TRBJ1-5 | NA | TRBV15 | NA | CATLPTYSNQPQHF | TGTGCCACCCTGCCGACATATAGCAATCAGCCCCAGCATTTT
TRBJ1-1 | NA | TRBV28 | NA | CASRPTGNTEAFF | TGTGCCAGCAGGCCCACAGGGAACACTGAAGCTTTCTTT
TRBJ1-2 | NA | TRBV9 | NA | CASSVAPGGNYGYTF | TGTGCCAGCAGCGTAGCCCCTGGAGGGAACTATGGCTACACCTTC
TRBJ2-3 | NA | TRBV5-1 | NA | CASSLEGWGTDTQYF | TGCGCCAGCAGCTTGGAAGGCTGGGGGACAGATACGCAGTATTTT
TRBJ2-7 | NA | TRBV15 | NA | CATSIGGGEQYF | TGTGCCACCAGCATTGGAGGAGGCGAGCAGTACTTC
TRBJ2-1 | few | TRBV4-2 | NA | CASSQAGVGNEQFF | TGTGCCAGCAGCCAAGCCGGAGTGGGTAATGAGCAGTTCTTC
TRBJ2-2 | NA | TRBV4-1 | NA | CASSREDRDTGTGELFF | TGCGCCAGCAGCCGGGAAGACCGGGACACTGGGACCGGGGAGCTGTTTTTT
TRBJ2-3 | NA | TRBV5-4 | TRBD2 | CASSDLAGTDTQYF | TGTGCCAGCAGCGATCTAGCGGGCACAGATACGCAGTATTTT
TRBJ2-2 | NA | TRBV20-1 | TRBD1 | CSARDLRQGPNTGELFF | TGCAGTGCTAGAGATCTCCGACAGGGCCCGAACACCGGGGAGCTGTTTTTT
TRBJ2-2 | NA | TRBV9 | NA | CASSVIGNTGELFF | TGTGCCAGCAGCGTCATCGGAAACACCGGGGAGCTGTTTTTT
TRBJ1-1 | NA | TRBV29-1 | NA | CSVELRTEAFF | TGCAGCGTTGAGTTGCGGACTGAAGCTTTCTTT
TRBJ1-3 | NA | TRBV6-6 | NA | CASRTGAGNTIYF | TGTGCCAGCAGGACAGGTGCTGGAAACACCATATATTTT
TRBJ2-7 | NA | TRBV18 | TRBD1 | CASSPRGPDEQYF | TGTGCCAGCTCACCAAGGGGGCCGGACGAGCAGTACTTC
TRBJ1-5 | once | TRBV19 | TRBD1 | CASSSKGQGLPQHF | TGTGCCAGTAGTTCAAAGGGACAGGGTTTGCCCCAGCATTTT
TRBJ2-6 | NA | TRBV28 | TRBD1 | CASGTGGSGANVLTF | TGTGCCAGCGGAACAGGGGGCTCTGGGGCCAACGTCCTGACTTTC
TRBJ2-2 | NA | TRBV5-1 | NA | CASSLLSGNTGELFF | TGCGCCAGCAGCCTTCTTAGCGGGAACACCGGGGAGCTGTTTTTT
TRBJ2-3 | once | TRBV20-1 | NA | CSASLGGRTDTQYF | TGCAGTGCTAGTTTGGGGGGGCGCACAGATACGCAGTATTTT
TRBJ2-3 | NA | TRBV29-1 | TRBD2 | CSVDGARGSTDTQYF | TGCAGCGTTGACGGGGCGCGGGGGTCCACAGATACGCAGTATTTT
TRBJ2-1 | NA | TRBV15 | TRBD2 | CATSREAGTSGRNEQFF | TGTGCCACCAGCAGAGAAGCCGGGACTAGCGGTAGGAATGAGCAGTTCTTC
TRBJ2-5 | NA | TRBV4-1 | TRBD2 | CASSQRGGRSETQYF | TGCGCCAGCAGCCAGCGGGGGGGGAGAAGTGAGACCCAGTACTTC
TRBJ2-2 | NA | TRBV7-3 | NA | CASSPGPNGELFF | TGTGCCAGCAGCCCCGGTCCCAACGGGGAGCTGTTTTTT
TRBJ1-3 | NA | TRBV7-9 | NA | CASSLAKGNTIYF | TGTGCCAGCAGCTTAGCCAAAGGAAACACCATATATTTT
TRBJ2-7 | NA | TRBV30 | NA | CACSGPYEQYF | TGTGCCTGCAGCGGGCCGTACGAGCAGTACTTC
TRBJ2-1 | NA | TRBV30 | NA | CAWTTESSYNEQFF | TGTGCCTGGACGACTGAGAGCTCCTACAATGAGCAGTTCTTC
TRBJ2-7 | NA | TRBV5-1 | TRBD1 | CASSPGQSTYEQYF | TGCGCCAGCAGCCCGGGACAGAGTACCTACGAGCAGTACTTC
TRBJ2-5 | NA | TRBV18 | TRBD2 | CASSPGTSGEETQYF | TGTGCCAGCTCACCCGGGACTAGCGGCGAAGAGACCCAGTACTTC
TRBJ2-7 | once | TRBV10-3 | NA | CATGLQGTISF | TGTGCCACCGGATTACAGGGTACGATTAGCTTC
TRBJ1-1 | NA | TRBV10-3 | NA | CAISDSLPNTEAFF | TGTGCCATCAGTGACAGCTTGCCGAACACTGAAGCTTTCTTT
TRBJ1-1 | NA | TRBV4-2 | NA | CASSQVGEGNTEAFF | TGTGCCAGCAGCCAAGTCGGAGAAGGGAACACTGAAGCTTTCTTT
TRBJ2-3 | NA | TRBV7-9 | TRBD1 | CASSPDRVLGSSTDTQYF | TGTGCCAGCAGCCCGGACAGGGTTCTGGGGTCGAGCACAGATACGCAGTATTTT
TRBJ1-2 | NA | TRBV7-9 | NA | CASSLGGDYGYTF | TGTGCCAGCAGCTTAGGAGGGGACTATGGCTACACCTTC
TRBJ1-2 | NA | TRBV4-3 | TRBD1 | CASSQPGQAYYGYTF | TGCGCCAGCAGCCAACCGGGACAGGCTTACTATGGCTACACCTTC
TRBJ2-2 | NA | TRBV6-6 | NA | CASSYGRGSTGELFF | TGTGCCAGCAGTTATGGGAGGGGGAGCACCGGGGAGCTGTTTTTT
TRBJ2-5 | NA | TRBV6-5 | TRBD1 | CASSYGTGLGTQYF | TGTGCCAGCAGTTACGGGACAGGGTTGGGGACCCAGTACTTC
TRBJ1-2 | NA | TRBV19 | NA | CASSIRTQHTF | TGTGCCAGTAGTATCCGGACACAACACACCTTC
TRBJ2-1 | NA | TRBV7-2 | NA | CASSLDPSSYNEQFF | TGTGCCAGCAGCTTAGACCCGAGCTCCTACAATGAGCAGTTCTTC
TRBJ1-5 | NA | TRBV20-1 | TRBD1 | CSAQGGLRGQPQHF | TGCAGTGCTCAAGGGGGCTTGAGAGGTCAGCCCCAGCATTTT
TRBJ1-2 | NA | TRBV29-1 | TRBD1 | CSVGVGQNYGYTF | TGCAGCGTTGGAGTGGGACAGAACTATGGCTACACCTTC
TRBJ2-1 | NA | TRBV20-1 | NA | CSALGTTGTRYNEQFF | TGCAGTGCCCTCGGGACTACAGGGACTCGATACAATGAGCAGTTCTTC
TRBJ1-4 | once | TRBV29-1 | NA | CSVEDRGSNEKLFF | TGCAGCGTTGAAGACCGGGGGTCTAATGAAAAACTGTTTTTT
TRBJ1-5 | once | TRBV30 | NA | CAWSTGLANQPQHF | TGTGCCTGGTCCACAGGTCTCGCAAATCAGCCCCAGCATTTT
TRBJ2-7 | NA | TRBV28 | NA | CASTKDGHSYEQYF | TGTGCCAGCACGAAGGACGGCCACTCCTACGAGCAGTACTTC
TRBJ2-7 | once | TRBV20-1 | TRBD2 | CSASQAGGNEQYF | TGCAGTGCCTCCCAAGCGGGAGGGAACGAGCAGTACTTC
TRBJ2-1 | NA | TRBV9 | NA | CASSVGGEQFF | TGTGCCAGCAGCGTGGGGGGTGAGCAGTTCTTC
TRBJ1-1 | NA | TRBV5-1 | NA | CASSLGSLAGTEAFF | TGCGCCAGCAGCTTGGGGTCTCTGGCGGGGACTGAAGCTTTCTTT
TRBJ1-5 | NA | TRBV9 | TRBD1 | CASSGGTDIGQPQHF | TGTGCCAGCAGCGGGGGGACAGACATTGGGCAGCCCCAGCACTTT
TRBJ1-5 | NA | TRBV24-1 | NA | CATSDPGQRQPQHF | TGTGCCACCAGTGATCCGGGTCAAAGACAGCCCCAGCATTTT
TRBJ2-3 | NA | TRBV10-3 | NA | CAISEGGDTQYF | TGTGCCATCAGTGAGGGGGGAGATACGCAGTATTTT